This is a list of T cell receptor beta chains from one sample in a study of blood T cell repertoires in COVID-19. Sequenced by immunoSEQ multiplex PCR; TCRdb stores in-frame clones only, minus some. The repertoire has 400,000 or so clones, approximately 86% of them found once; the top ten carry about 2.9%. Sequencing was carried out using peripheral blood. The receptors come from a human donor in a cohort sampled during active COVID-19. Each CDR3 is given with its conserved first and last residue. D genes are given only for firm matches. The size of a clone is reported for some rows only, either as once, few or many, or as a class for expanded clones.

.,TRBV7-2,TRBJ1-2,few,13,TGTGCCAGCAGCAAACAGGGTGTTGATGGCTACACCTTC,CASSKQGVDGYTF
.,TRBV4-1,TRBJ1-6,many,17,TGCGCCAGCAGCCAAGTCGGGCAGGGATGGCCTAATTCACCCCTCCACTTT,CASSQVGQGWPNSPLHF
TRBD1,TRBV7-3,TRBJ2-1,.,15,TGTGCCAGCAGCTTAAGAGCAGGGGGTGGCGATGAGCAGTTCTTC,CASSLRAGGGDEQFF
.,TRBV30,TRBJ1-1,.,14,TGTGCCTGGAGTGTACAGAAGATTAACACTGAAGCTTTCTTT,CAWSVQKINTEAFF
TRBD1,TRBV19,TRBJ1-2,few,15,TGTGCCAGTAGTGACCGGACAGGGAAGAACTATGGCTACACCTTC,CASSDRTGKNYGYTF
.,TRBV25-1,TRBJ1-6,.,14,TGTGCCAGCAGTGCCAATACGGGGGGATCACCCCTCCACTTT,CASSANTGGSPLHF
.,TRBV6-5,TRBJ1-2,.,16,TGTGCCAGCAGTTACGCCCCGGGGGGACGCACCTATGGCTACACCTTC,CASSYAPGGRTYGYTF
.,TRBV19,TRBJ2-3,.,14,TGTGCCAGTAGTATGGGGGCAGACACAGATACGCAGTATTTT,CASSMGADTDTQYF
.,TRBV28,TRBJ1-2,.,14,TGTGCCAGCAGCAACCCGGGACTCAGAGATGGCTACACCTTC,CASSNPGLRDGYTF
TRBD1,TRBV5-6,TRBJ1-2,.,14,TGTGCCAGCAGCCCTGACAGGGGTTTGGGTGGCTACACCTTC,CASSPDRGLGGYTF
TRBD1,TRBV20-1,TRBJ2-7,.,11,TGCAGTGCTAGCCACAGGGGCGAGCAGTACTTC,CSASHRGEQYF
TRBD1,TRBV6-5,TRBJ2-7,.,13,TGTGCCAGCCGTCATCAGGGGGCCTACGAGCAGTACTTC,CASRHQGAYEQYF
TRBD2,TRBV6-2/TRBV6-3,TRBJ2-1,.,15,TGTGCCAGCAGTCTTAGCGGGGGGGCCTACAATGAGCAGTTCTTC,CASSLSGGAYNEQFF
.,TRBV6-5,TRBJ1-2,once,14,TGTGCCACCAAACAGGGCATAGCCAGCTATGGCTACACCTTC,CATKQGIASYGYTF
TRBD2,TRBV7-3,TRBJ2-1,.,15,TGTGCCAGCAGCTTAAACGGGGGGGTCAGGAATGAGCAGTTCTTC,CASSLNGGVRNEQFF
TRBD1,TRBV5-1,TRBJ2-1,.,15,TGCGCCAGCAGCCGAGGACAGGGGGCACGTTATGAGCAGTTCTTC,CASSRGQGARYEQFF
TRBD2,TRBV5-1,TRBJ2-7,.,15,TGCGCCAGCAGCCCAACTAGCGCCGGTTCCTACGAGCAGTACTTC,CASSPTSAGSYEQYF
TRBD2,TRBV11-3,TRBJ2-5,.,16,TGTGCCAGCAGCTTAGGTGTTAGCGGGTCCCAAGAGACCCAGTACTTC,CASSLGVSGSQETQYF
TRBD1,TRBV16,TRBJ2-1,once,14,TGTGCCAGCAGCCAATCTCAGGGGGCGCGTGAGCAGTTCTTC,CASSQSQGAREQFF
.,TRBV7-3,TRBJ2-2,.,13,TGTGCCAGCAGCCAAGGGGTTGCCGGGGAGCTGTTTTTT,CASSQGVAGELFF
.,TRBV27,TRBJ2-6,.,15,TGTGCCAGCAGTTTAACAAACTCTGGGGCCAACGTCCTGACTTTC,CASSLTNSGANVLTF
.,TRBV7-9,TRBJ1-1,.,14,TGTGCCAGCAGCGACGAAGTCGACGGACATGAAGCTTTCTTT,CASSDEVDGHEAFF
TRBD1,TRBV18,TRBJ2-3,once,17,TGTGCCAGCTCACCGACCCCCCGGACAGGGTCGCCAGATACGCAGTATTTT,CASSPTPRTGSPDTQYF
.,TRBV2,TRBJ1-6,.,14,TGTGCCAGCAGTGCCGAGGCCATTAATTCACCCCTCCACTTT,CASSAEAINSPLHF
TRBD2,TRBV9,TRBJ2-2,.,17,TGTGCCAGCAGCGCAAGGACTAGCGTTGCGAACACCGGGGAGCTGTTTTTT,CASSARTSVANTGELFF
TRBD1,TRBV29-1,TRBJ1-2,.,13,TGCAGCGATCTGGACAGGGGAGGAAGTGGCTACACCTTC,CSDLDRGGSGYTF
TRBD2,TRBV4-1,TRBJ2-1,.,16,TGCGCCAGCAGCCAAGAGGGGCTAGCGGGATCCGTTGAGCAGTTCTTC,CASSQEGLAGSVEQFF
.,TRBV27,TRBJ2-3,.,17,TGTGCCAGCAGTTCTCTGTCAGGACCGGAGGACACAGATACGCAGTATTTT,CASSSLSGPEDTDTQYF
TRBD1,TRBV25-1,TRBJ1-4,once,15,TGTGCCAGCAGTGAATGGGGGACAGGGAATGAAAAACTGTTTTTT,CASSEWGTGNEKLFF
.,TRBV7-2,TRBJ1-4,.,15,TGTGCCAGCAGTTACCGAGCGGGAGGAGATGAAAAACTGTTTTTT,CASSYRAGGDEKLFF
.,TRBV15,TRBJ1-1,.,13,TGTGCCACCAGCAGAGGCGTGAACACTGAAGCTTTCTTT,CATSRGVNTEAFF
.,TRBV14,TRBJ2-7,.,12,TGTGCCAGCAGCCAATTTACCTACGAGCAGTACTTC,CASSQFTYEQYF
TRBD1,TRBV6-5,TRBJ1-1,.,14,TGTGCCAGCAGTTACTCGGGGACAGGGGATGAAGCTTTCTTT,CASSYSGTGDEAFF
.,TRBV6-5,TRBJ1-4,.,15,TGTGCCAGCAGTTGCTATGTGGCAACTAATGAAAAACTGTTTTTT,CASSCYVATNEKLFF
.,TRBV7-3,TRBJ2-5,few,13,TGTGCCAGCAGCCTTCAGGGACAAGAGACCCAGTACTTC,CASSLQGQETQYF
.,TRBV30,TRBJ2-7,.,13,TGTGCCTGGAGTGTAAGTACAGGGTACGAGCAGTACTTC,CAWSVSTGYEQYF
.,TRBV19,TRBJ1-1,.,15,TGTGCCAGTAGTATAGATCTGAGGGAGAACACTGAAGCTTTCTTT,CASSIDLRENTEAFF
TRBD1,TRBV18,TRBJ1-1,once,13,TGTGCCAGCTCAGACAGGGGATCCACTGAAGCTTTCTTT,CASSDRGSTEAFF
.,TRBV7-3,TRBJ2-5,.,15,TGTGCCAGCAGCTTCCCAGGGGAGGGGAAAGAGACCCAGTACTTC,CASSFPGEGKETQYF
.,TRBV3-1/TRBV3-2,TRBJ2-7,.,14,TGTGCCAGCAGCCAGGGGCAGGATTGGAACGAGCAGTACTTC,CASSQGQDWNEQYF
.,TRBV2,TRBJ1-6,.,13,TGTGCCAGCAGTCAGGGTAATAATTCACCCCTCCACTTT,CASSQGNNSPLHF
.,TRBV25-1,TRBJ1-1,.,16,TGTGCCAGCAGTGAACATACACCAGGGCGGAAAGCTGAAGCTTTCTTT,CASSEHTPGRKAEAFF
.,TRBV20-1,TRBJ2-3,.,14,TGCAGTGCTAGTCCTATGGGAGGCACAGATACGCAGTATTTT,CSASPMGGTDTQYF
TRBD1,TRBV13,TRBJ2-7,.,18,TGTGCCAGCACCCTAAGGTCGCGTCCGGGACAGGGAACCTACGAGCAGTACTTC,CASTLRSRPGQGTYEQYF
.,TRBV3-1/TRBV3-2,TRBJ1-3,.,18,TGTGCCAGCAGCCCATACTCGATTAACAGGGTCGCTGGAAACACCATATATTTT,CASSPYSINRVAGNTIYF
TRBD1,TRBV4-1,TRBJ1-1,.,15,TGCGCCAGCAGCCAAGAGGGACAGGGAAGGGGTGAAGCTTTCTTT,CASSQEGQGRGEAFF
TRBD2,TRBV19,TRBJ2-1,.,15,TGTGCCAGTACCCCATGGGGGGGAGCGGGAGATGAGCAGTTCTTC,CASTPWGGAGDEQFF
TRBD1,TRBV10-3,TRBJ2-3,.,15,TGTGCCATCAGTGTCGGGACAGCTGACACAGATACGCAGTATTTT,CAISVGTADTDTQYF
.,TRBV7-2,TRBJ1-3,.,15,TGTGCCAGCAGCACAATGACAGGCCTCGGAAACACCATATATTTT,CASSTMTGLGNTIYF
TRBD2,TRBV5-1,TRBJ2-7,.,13,TGCGCCAGCAGCCCGGGACTAACCTACGAGCAGTACTTC,CASSPGLTYEQYF
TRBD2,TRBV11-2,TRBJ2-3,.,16,TGTGCCAGCAGCCAGGGGACTAGCGAGTTCACAGATACGCAGTATTTT,CASSQGTSEFTDTQYF
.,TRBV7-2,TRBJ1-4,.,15,TGTGCCAGCAGCTACAGAAGTCGGGGTAATGAAAAACTGTTTTTT,CASSYRSRGNEKLFF
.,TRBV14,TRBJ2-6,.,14,TGTGCCAGCAGCCGACTCACAGGGGCCAACGTCCTGACTTTC,CASSRLTGANVLTF
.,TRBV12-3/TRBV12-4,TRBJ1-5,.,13,TGTGCCAGCACGGGGGGGGGAAATCAGCCCCAGCATTTT,CASTGGGNQPQHF
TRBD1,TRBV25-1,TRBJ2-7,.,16,TGTGCCAGCAGTGAATTGGACAGGGGGCAACCCTACGAGCAGTACTTC,CASSELDRGQPYEQYF